This paragraph reports one T cell receptor beta chain. This record comes from a study of blood T cell repertoires in COVID-19. Across the study: Sources were T cells, B-cell-depleted T cells, or PBMCs; the material itself was cDNA or gDNA.

The method was immunoSEQ multiplex PCR; TCRdb's version includes in-frame clones alone and lacks a portion of them. The table shows under 250,000 clones, with 85% to 90% occurring only once. The CDR3 is made up of 16 amino acids. Trimming stripped 2 bases from V and 4 bases from J, with 18 bases between. Germline CDR1 and CDR2: SGDLS and YYNGEE. It was during active infection that Seattle patients were enrolled and then longitudinally followed. Sequencing was done on a sample of peripheral blood. The receptor comes from a man aged 25 to 40 with COVID-19, enrolled during active disease. V is TRBV9 and J is TRBJ1-2; possible D gene TRBD1, 6 bases. CDR3 region: CASSVGNRVYPYGYTF. CDR3 DNA sequence: TGTGCCAGCAGCGTCGGAAACAGGGTATATCCCTATGGCTACACCTTC.